This T cell receptor (beta chain) originates from a study of blood T cell repertoires in COVID-19 (dated by TCRdb to between 2020 and 2021). Background for the entire study: Samples from collaborators originated in the United States, Italy and Spain and spanned both the acute and convalescent phases of COVID-19. The dataset comprised deeply sampled blood TCRbeta repertoires from subjects exposed to, actively infected with, or recovered from COVID-19. The repertoires were released in a freely available public database intended as a resource for research on the immune response to SARS-CoV-2. The prospective study material was composed of cDNA or gDNA derived from T cells, B-cell-depleted T cells, or PBMCs. The samples were drawn from the first 160 participants of the ongoing ImmuneRACE study and from 1,254 subjects provided by 6 global collaborators. Sample metadata almost always included a de-identified subject ID, COVID-19 status, age in years and sex. HLA class I and class II types, where available, came from metadata supplied by the sample provider rather than from assay-based typing.

TCRbeta CDR3 regions were amplified from genomic DNA by means of the immunoSEQ Assay, a bias-controlled multiplex PCR. The source study handled its data this way. The number of nucleated cells in each sample was estimated by amplification of reference gene primers within the assay. Sequence reads were collapsed and filtered to measure the absolute abundance of every unique TCRbeta CDR3 rearrangement. For each sample, productive Simpson clonality was calculated as the square root of Simpson's diversity index over productive rearrangements. TCRdb re-hosts the immuneACCESS table, in-frame sequences only. Its copies lack some clones; in the studies checked, an unresolved V gene accounts for under half of them, and the cause for the rest is not known. From that table come the V and J calls and clone size; the DNA was used to work out D and trimming. In all, the sample holds fewer than 700,000 clones, and about 89% of those were seen once. Of the sample, under 8.5% falls within the top ten clones.

A note on this clone: The clone's antigen remains unknown. There are no base qualities to consult, and no much larger clone falls within one base.

Results the study describes overall, beyond this receptor: The quantity of clinical and demographic metadata differed by source and by participant and was supplied without curation.

The V and J ends are trimmed by 5 bases and 3 bases, leaving 16 bases between them. The CDR3, from cysteine to phenylalanine, totals 16 residues. Of the read, only the CDR3 DNA is kept; its 48 bases are in frame from base 1. The CDR1 and CDR2 encoded by the germline V gene (reference sequence) are PRHDT and FYEKMQ. One collaborating source in Seattle enrolled patients while the patients were actively infected and followed the patients over time throughout the course of disease. Each collaborating institution followed its own protocols to collect whole blood in K2EDTA tubes. For TCRbeta analysis, collaborator samples were shipped as frozen whole blood, as isolated PBMCs, or as DNA extracted from either sample type.

The rearranged chain carries TRBV13 and TRBJ2-2; perhaps TRBD1 is the D gene, with 6 bases matching. The sequenced material came from peripheral blood. The receptor's source is a woman aged 45 to 65 with COVID-19, enrolled during active disease. The DNA is TGTGCCAGCAGCAAGGGGAACAGGGCGGACACCGGGGAGCTGTTTTTT. Its protein product is CASSKGNRADTGELFF.